Each of the 6 T cell receptor beta chains below was sequenced from the same sample in a study of CXCR3-negative and CXCR3-positive naive CD8 T cells. The TRB cDNA libraries were prepared by 5' RACE with UMI labels. From its re-call of the 5' RACE reads, TCRdb lists each CDR3 protein once, without DNA. This listing includes 5,000 to 7,000 distinct CDR3 sequences. Sequenced material: naive CXCR3- CD8+ T cells from blood. Subset in this sample: CD45RO-CCR7+CD27+CD95- naive CD8+ T cells lacking CXCR3 (TNR3-). These receptors were obtained from a human donor in good health. Some clones in this sample may be carry-over from other donors' samples.

The chain combines TRBV2 with TRBJ2-3; TCRdb calls TRBD2, which cannot be checked without DNA. CDR1 is SNHLY and CDR2 is FYNNEI in the germline V gene. The CDR3 is 15 amino acids. CDR3 sequence: CASSESAGLLDTQYF.

In terms of frequency, this clonotype is medium-sized. The V gene is TRBV29-1, the J gene TRBJ2-1; there is no DNA to check the TCRdb D call of TRBD1. This CDR3 has 16 residues. From germline, CDR1 is SQVTM and CDR2 ANQGSEA. CDR3: CSGVNMEQGAYNEQFF.

The V and J genes are TRBV5-6 and TRBJ2-4; TCRdb designates TRBD2, a call that cannot be tested without DNA. The CDR3 length is 14 residues. Germline CDR1 reads SGHDT; CDR2 reads YYEEEE. The CDR3 protein is CASSFGRGLAIQYF.

This clonotype registers medium-sized by frequency. The chain links TRBV5-1 to TRBJ2-5; TCRdb calls TRBD2, which cannot be checked without DNA. Germline V CDR1 and CDR2: SGHRS, YFSETQ. This CDR3 spans 13 amino acids. This CDR3 reads CASSRDFQETQYF.

The rearrangement uses TRBV13 and TRBJ2-7; lacking DNA, the TRBD1 call made by TCRdb goes unchecked. The CDR3 contains 13 residues. Looked up from germline, CDR1 is PRHDT and CDR2 is FYEKMQ (reference sequence). CDR3: CASSPRTGDEQYF.

By frequency, this clonotype registers medium-sized. V usage is TRBV9 and J usage is TRBJ2-1; the D call of TRBD2 rests on TCRdb alone, since no DNA is present to check it. Germline CDR1 SGDLS, CDR2 YYNGEE. This CDR3 is built from 15 residues. The CDR3 sequence: CASSVYWTSVSEQFF. The whole variable domain, remainder taken from reference TRBV9 and TRBJ2-1, is DSGVTQTPKHLITATGQRVTLRCSPRSGDLSVYWYQQSLDQGLQFLIQYYNGEERAKGNILERFSAQQFPDLHSELNLSSLELGDSALYFCASSVYWTSVSEQFFGPGTRLTVL.